Presented here are 9 T cell receptor beta chains from one specimen sequenced in a study of blood T cell repertoires in COVID-19. Some clones are missing from TCRdb's copy, which holds only in-frame ones; the method was immunoSEQ multiplex PCR. Of 90,000 to 150,000 clones listed, roughly 79% are singletons. The sequenced material came from peripheral blood. The receptor set was obtained from a human donor in a cohort sampled during active COVID-19.

The chain joins TRBV28 to TRBJ2-7; TRBD1 matches 9 bases. Germline V lookup: CDR1 MDHEN, CDR2 SYDVKM. The CDR3 extends over 14 amino acids. Trimming took 6 bases from V and 5 from J; bases not matched to a gene: 8. CDR3 region: CASRQGQGANEQYF. The CDR3 DNA follows: TGTGCCAGCAGACAGGGACAGGGCGCCAACGAGCAGTACTTC.

V usage is TRBV18 and J usage is TRBJ1-5; 7 bases line up with TRBD1. Germline V lookup: CDR1 KGHSH, CDR2 LQKENI. CDR3 length equals 16 residues. Germline trimming cut 0 bases from V and 7 bases from J; bases unmatched to any gene: 9. The CDR3 loop is CASSPPVRGAGQPQHF. Written as DNA, the CDR3 is TGTGCCAGCTCACCACCGGTCAGGGGGGCTGGCCAGCCCCAGCATTTT. Filled out from reference TRBV18 and TRBJ1-5, the complete variable domain reads NAGVMQNPRHLVRRRGQEARLRCSPMKGHSHVYWYRQLPEEGLKFMVYLQKENIIDESGMPKERFSAEFPKEGPSILRIQQVVRGDSAAYFCASSPPVRGAGQPQHFGDGTRLSIL.

The rearrangement joins TRBV28 to TRBJ2-7, with D possibly matching TRBD1 (5 bases). Germline assignment: CDR1 MDHEN and CDR2 SYDVKM. V was trimmed by 4 bases and J by 7 bases, leaving 14 bases between them. The CDR3 covers 13 residues. In DNA, the CDR3 is TGTGCCAGCAGTTCGGGCAGGGTGAGAGAGCAGTACTTC. Its protein product is CASSSGRVREQYF.

The table lists this clone with a few counts. The chain couples TRBV29-1 to TRBJ2-7; 7 bases are a match to TRBD1. The CDR3 consists of 11 residues. Trimming at V came to 7 bases and at J to 7 bases, leaving 7 bases not matched to a gene. Germline lookup yields CDR1 SQVTM and CDR2 ANQGSEA. As DNA, the CDR3 is TGCAGCGGCACACAGGGGTTTGAGCAGTACTTC. It yields the protein CSGTQGFEQYF.

This rearrangement joins TRBV30 to TRBJ2-7, with TRBD2 identical over 11 bases. Trimming at V came to 7 bases and at J to 0 bases, leaving 5 bases not matched to a gene. The CDR3 has 14 residues. The V gene's germline CDR1 is GTSNPN and CDR2 SVGIG (reference sequence). CDR3 in amino acids: CAYTGTSGSYEQYF. CDR3 bases: TGTGCCTACACCGGGACTAGCGGCTCCTACGAGCAGTACTTC.

This chain joins TRBV4-2 and TRBJ1-4; TRBD1 agrees at 11 bases. The CDR3 contains 16 residues. Germline CDR1 LGHNA, CDR2 YNFKEQ. The V gene end was trimmed by 0 bases and the J gene end by 7 bases; junction bases not matched to a gene: 4. In DNA, the CDR3 is TGTGCCAGCAGCCAAGACCTGGGACAGGGGGGTGAAAAACTGTTTTTT. It codes for CASSQDLGQGGEKLFF.

This clone was seen a handful of times. The chain has TRBV7-2 and TRBJ1-2; D is uncertain. Trimming pared 3 bases from V and 0 bases from J, leaving 8 bases between. Per germline, CDR1 SGHTA and CDR2 FQGNSA. The CDR3 has 14 residues. The CDR3 loop is CASSFRGANYGYTF. CDR3 DNA sequence: TGTGCCAGCAGCTTTCGGGGAGCTAACTATGGCTACACCTTC.

The gene calls are TRBV7-3 and TRBJ2-7; possible D gene TRBD2, 7 bases. Germline-derived CDR1 and CDR2 are SGHTA and FQGTGA. The ends were cut back, 5 bases at V and 7 bases at J, with 12 bases in the middle. This CDR3 is built from 12 residues. The CDR3 protein is CASSQQGGEQYF. In DNA form, the CDR3 reads TGTGCCAGCAGCCAACAGGGAGGGGAGCAGTACTTC.

This clone was detected only a few times. The chain recombines TRBV23-1 with TRBJ1-1; D may be TRBD1 (6 bases). TRBV23-1 is designated an ORF whose function remains uncertain. Trimming cost V 0 bases and J 3 bases, with 17 bases left between them. This CDR3 is built from 17 residues. As DNA, the CDR3 is TGCGCCAGCAGTCAATCGAGAGGACAGCTATACTACACTGAAGCTTTCTTT. Residues: CASSQSRGQLYYTEAFF.